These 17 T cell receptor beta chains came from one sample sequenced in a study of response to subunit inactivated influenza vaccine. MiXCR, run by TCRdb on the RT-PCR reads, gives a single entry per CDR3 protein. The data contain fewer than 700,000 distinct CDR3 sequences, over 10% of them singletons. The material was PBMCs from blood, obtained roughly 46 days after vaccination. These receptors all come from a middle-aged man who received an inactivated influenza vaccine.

As DNA, the CDR3 is TGTGCCAGCAGCGGGGCAGGAGAATATGGCTACACCTTC. Its translation is CASSGAGEYGYTF. V usage is TRBV12-3 or TRBV12-4 and J usage is TRBJ1-2; a weak D match, TRBD1 (5 bases). The V gene lost 6 bases and the J gene lost 5 bases, with 13 bases spanning the gap. The CDR3 runs to 13 residues.

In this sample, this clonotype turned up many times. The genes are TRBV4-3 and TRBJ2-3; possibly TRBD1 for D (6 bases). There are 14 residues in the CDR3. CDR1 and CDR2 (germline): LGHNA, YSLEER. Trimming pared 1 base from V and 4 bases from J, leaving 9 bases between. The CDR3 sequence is CASSQAWGPDTQYF. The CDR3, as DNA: TGCGCCAGCAGCCAAGCCTGGGGGCCAGATACGCAGTATTTT.

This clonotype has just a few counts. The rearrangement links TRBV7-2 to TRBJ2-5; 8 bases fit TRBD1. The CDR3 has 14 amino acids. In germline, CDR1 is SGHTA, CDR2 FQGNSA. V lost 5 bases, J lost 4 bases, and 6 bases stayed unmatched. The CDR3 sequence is CASSPGGLGETQYF. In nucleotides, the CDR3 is TGTGCCAGCAGCCCAGGGGGCTTGGGAGAGACCCAGTACTTC.

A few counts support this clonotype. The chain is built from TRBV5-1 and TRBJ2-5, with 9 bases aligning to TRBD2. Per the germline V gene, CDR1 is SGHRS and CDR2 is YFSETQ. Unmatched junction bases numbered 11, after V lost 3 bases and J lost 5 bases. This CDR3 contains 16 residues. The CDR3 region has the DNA TGCGCCAGCAGCTACCTAGGCGCGGGGGGGCCGGAGACCCAGTACTTC. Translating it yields CASSYLGAGGPETQYF.

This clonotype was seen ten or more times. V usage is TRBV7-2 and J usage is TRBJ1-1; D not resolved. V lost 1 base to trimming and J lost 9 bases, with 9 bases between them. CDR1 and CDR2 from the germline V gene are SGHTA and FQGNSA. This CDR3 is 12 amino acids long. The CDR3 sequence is CASSLGTRKAFF. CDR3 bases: TGTGCCAGCAGCTTAGGCACAAGGAAAGCTTTCTTT. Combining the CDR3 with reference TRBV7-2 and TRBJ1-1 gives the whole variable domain GAGVSQSPSNKVTEKGKDVELRCDPISGHTALYWYRQSLGQGLEFLIYFQGNSAPDKSGLPSDRFSAERTGGSVSTLTIQRTQQEDSAVYLCASSLGTRKAFFGQGTRLTVV.

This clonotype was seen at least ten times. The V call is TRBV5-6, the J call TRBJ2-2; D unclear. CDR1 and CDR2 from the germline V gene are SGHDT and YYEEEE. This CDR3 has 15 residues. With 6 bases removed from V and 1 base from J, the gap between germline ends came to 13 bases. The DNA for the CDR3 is TGTGCCAGCACCCTCTTTCCGTTGAACACCGGGGAGCTGTTTTTT. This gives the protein CASTLFPLNTGELFF.

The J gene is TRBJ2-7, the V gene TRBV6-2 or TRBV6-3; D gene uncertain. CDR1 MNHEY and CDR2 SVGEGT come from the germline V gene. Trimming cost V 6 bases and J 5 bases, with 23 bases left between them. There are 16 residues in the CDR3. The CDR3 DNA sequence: TGTGCCAGCAGATCCCGGACGGGCCATCGAGGTGACGAGCAGTACTTC. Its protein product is CASRSRTGHRGDEQYF.

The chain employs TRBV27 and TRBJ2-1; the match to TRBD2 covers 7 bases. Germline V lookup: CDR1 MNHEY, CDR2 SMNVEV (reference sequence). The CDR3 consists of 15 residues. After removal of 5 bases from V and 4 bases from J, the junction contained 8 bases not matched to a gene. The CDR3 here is CASSPGTTSYNEQFF. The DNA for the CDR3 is TGTGCCAGCAGTCCTGGGACTACCTCTTACAATGAGCAGTTCTTC.

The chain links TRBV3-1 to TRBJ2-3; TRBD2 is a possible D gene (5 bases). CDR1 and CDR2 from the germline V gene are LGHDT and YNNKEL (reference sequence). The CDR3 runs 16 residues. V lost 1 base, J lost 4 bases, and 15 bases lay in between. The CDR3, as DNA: TGTGCCAGCAGCCAAGTCGGGAAAAAACTCCCAGATACGCAGTATTTT. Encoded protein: CASSQVGKKLPDTQYF.

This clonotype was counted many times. The CDR3 DNA sequence: TGCAGCGTTCGTAAGGGGGCCGTCAATGAGCAGTTCTTC. This codes for CSVRKGAVNEQFF. J is TRBJ2-1 and V is TRBV29-1; 7 nucleotides line up with TRBD1. Germline trimming cut 5 bases from V and 6 bases from J; bases unmatched to any gene: 7. Germline V gene data show CDR1 as SQVTM and CDR2 as ANQGSEA. The CDR3 loop spans 13 amino acids.

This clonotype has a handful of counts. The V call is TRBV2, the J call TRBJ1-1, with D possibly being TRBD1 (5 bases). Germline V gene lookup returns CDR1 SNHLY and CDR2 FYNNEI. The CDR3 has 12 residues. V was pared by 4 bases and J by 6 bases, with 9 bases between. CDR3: CASSVGGAEAFF. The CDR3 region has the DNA TGTGCCAGCAGTGTTGGAGGGGCTGAAGCTTTCTTT.

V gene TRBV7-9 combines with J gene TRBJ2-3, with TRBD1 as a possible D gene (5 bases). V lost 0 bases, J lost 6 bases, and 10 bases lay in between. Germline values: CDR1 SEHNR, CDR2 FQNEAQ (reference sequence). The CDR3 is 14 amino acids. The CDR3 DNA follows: TGTGCCAGCAGCTTAGCGGAAGGGGTCGATACGCAGTATTTT. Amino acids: CASSLAEGVDTQYF.

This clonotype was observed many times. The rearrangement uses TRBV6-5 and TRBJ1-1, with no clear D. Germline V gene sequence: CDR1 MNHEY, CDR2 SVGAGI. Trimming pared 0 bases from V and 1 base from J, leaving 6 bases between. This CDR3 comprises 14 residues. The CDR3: CASSYSRGNTEAFF. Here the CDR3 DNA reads TGTGCCAGCAGTTACTCGCGGGGGAACACTGAAGCTTTCTTT.

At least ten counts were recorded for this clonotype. This chain's CDR3 is CSARGTASYEQYF. The CDR3 DNA reads TGCAGTGCTAGAGGGACTGCCTCCTACGAGCAGTACTTC. V usage is TRBV20-1 and J usage is TRBJ2-7, with a tentative D call TRBD2 (5 bases). This CDR3 is built from 13 residues. The germline V and J ends were trimmed by 1 base and 0 bases, with 7 bases remaining between them. CDR1 and CDR2 (germline): DFQATT, SNEGSKA (reference sequence).

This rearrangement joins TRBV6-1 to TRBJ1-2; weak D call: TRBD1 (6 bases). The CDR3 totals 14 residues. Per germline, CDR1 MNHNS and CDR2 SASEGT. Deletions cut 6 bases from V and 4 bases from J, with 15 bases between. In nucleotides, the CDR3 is TGTGCCAGCAGCCGAACAGGGTTAGGCTATGGCTACACCTTC. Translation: CASSRTGLGYGYTF.

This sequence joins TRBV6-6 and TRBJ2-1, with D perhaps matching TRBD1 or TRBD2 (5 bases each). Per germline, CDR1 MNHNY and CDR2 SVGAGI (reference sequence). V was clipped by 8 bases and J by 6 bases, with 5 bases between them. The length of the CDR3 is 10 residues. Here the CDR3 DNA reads TGTGCCAGCGGGGGCAATGAGCAGTTCTTC. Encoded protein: CASGGNEQFF.

The CDR3 region has the DNA TGTGCCAGCAGCCCCAATAGCGGGATGGGGGACGAGCAGTACTTC. This sequence encodes CASSPNSGMGDEQYF. The chain recombines TRBV12-3 or TRBV12-4 with TRBJ2-7, with 8 bases fitting TRBD2. V dropped 6 bases and J dropped 5; count of bases not matched to a gene: 12. There are 15 residues in the CDR3.